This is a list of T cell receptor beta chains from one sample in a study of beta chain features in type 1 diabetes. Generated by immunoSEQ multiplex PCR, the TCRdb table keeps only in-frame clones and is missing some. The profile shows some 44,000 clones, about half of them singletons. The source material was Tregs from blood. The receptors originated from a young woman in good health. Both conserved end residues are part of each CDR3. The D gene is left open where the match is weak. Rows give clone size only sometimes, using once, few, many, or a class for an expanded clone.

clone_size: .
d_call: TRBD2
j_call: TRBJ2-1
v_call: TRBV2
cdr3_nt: TGTGCCAGCAGGGAACTAGCGGGAAAATTCAATGAGCAGTTCTTC
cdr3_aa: CASRELAGKFNEQFF

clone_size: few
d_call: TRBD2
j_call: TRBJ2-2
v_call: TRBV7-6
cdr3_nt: TGTGCCAGCAGCCTTAGCGGGAGAAACACCGGGGAGCTGTTTTTT
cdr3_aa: CASSLSGRNTGELFF

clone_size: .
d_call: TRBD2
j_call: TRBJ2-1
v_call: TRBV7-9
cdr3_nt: TGTGCCAGCAGCTCTCTAGCGGGTCTCTACAATGAGCAGTTCTTC
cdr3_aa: CASSSLAGLYNEQFF

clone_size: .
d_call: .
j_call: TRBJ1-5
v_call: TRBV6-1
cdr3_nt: TGTGCCAGCAGTGAAAGGGGGGGGGCAGGGCAGCCCCAGCATTTT
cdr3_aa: CASSERGGAGQPQHF

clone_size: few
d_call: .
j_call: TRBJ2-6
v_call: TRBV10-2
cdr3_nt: TGCGCCAGCAGTGAAAATCTAGGGGACCTGACTTTC
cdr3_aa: CASSENLGDLTF

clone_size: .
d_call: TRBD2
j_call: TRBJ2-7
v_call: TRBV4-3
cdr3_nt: TGCGCCAGCAGCAAGGGACTAGCGGGAGTCTACGAGCAGTACTTC
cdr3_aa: CASSKGLAGVYEQYF

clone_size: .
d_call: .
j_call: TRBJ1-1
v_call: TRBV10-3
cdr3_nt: TGTGCCATCCGCCGGGCAGGGGATGGGACTGAAGCTTTCTTT
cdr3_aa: CAIRRAGDGTEAFF

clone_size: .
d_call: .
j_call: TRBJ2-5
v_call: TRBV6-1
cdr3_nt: TGTGCCAGCAGGAGGGATGTTGAGACCCAGTACTTC
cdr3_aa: CASRRDVETQYF

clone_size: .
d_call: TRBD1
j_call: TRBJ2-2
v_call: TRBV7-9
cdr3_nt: TGTGCCAGCAGCTCACCGGGACAGGGGGGTACCGGGGAGCTGTTTTTT
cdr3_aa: CASSSPGQGGTGELFF

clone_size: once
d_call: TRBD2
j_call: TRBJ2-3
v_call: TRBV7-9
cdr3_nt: TGTGCCAGCAGCTCTCAGACTAGCGCAATACCAGATACGCAGTATTTT
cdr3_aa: CASSSQTSAIPDTQYF

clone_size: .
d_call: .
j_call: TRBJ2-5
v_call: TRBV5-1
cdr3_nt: TGCGCCAGCAGCGATCCAAGCGCGGGTAGGCAGGCGACCCAGTACTTC
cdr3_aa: CASSDPSAGRQATQYF

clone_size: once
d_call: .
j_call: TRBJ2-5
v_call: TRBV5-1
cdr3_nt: TGCGCCAGCAGCGCCCTTGGCGGCCAAGAGACCCAGTACTTC
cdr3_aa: CASSALGGQETQYF

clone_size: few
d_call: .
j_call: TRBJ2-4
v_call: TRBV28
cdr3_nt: TGTGCCAGCAGTTTACCAGAAGGGGGCAAAAACATTCAGTACTTC
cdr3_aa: CASSLPEGGKNIQYF

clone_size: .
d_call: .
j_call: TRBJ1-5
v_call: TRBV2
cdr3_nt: TGTGCCAGCAGTGTGTCAGGTAATCAGCCCCAGCATTTT
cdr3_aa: CASSVSGNQPQHF

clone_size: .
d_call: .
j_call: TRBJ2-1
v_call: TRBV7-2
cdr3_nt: TGTGCCAGCAGCTCCTACAGAGATGAGCAGTTCTTC
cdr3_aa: CASSSYRDEQFF

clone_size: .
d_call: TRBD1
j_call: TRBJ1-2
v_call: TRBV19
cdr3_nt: TGTGCCAGTAGTATGGGACAGGGCCGGAACACCTTC
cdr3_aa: CASSMGQGRNTF

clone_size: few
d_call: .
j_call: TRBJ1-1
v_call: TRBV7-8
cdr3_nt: TGTGCCAGCAGCCAGCCAGGGAACACTGAAGCTTTCTTT
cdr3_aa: CASSQPGNTEAFF

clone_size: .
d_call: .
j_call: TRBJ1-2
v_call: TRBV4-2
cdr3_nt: TGTGCCAGCAGCCAGCAGCCACGGGTTCGAAGTGGCTACACCTTC
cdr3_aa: CASSQQPRVRSGYTF

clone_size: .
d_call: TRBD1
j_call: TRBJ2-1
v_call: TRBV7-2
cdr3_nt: TGTGCCAGCAGCTCGGGACAGGGAGGGTATGAGCAGTTCTTC
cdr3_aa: CASSSGQGGYEQFF

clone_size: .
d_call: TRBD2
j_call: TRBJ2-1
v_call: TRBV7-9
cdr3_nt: TGTGCCAGCAGCCCCGGACTAGCGGGAGGACCCAACAATGAGCAGTTCTTC
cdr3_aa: CASSPGLAGGPNNEQFF

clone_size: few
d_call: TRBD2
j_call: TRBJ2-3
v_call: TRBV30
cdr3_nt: TGTGCCTGGAGTGGTCTAGCGGGACCCCCCGGCACAGATACGCAGTATTTT
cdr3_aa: CAWSGLAGPPGTDTQYF

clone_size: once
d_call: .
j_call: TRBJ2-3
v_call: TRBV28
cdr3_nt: TGTGCCAGCAGTTTACGGCGGGGACAGTCGAGCCCAGATACGCAGTATTTT
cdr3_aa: CASSLRRGQSSPDTQYF

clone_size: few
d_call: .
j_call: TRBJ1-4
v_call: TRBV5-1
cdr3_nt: TGCGCCAGCAGCTTGGAAGGGGATGGAAGTGAAAAACTGTTTTTT
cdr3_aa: CASSLEGDGSEKLFF

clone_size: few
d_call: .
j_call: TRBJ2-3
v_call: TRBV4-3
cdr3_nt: TGCGCCAGCAGCCAAGATCATATGGTGGAGACAGATACGCAGTATTTT
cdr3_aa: CASSQDHMVETDTQYF

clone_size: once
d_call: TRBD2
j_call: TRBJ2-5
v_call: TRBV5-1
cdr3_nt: TGCGCCAGCAGCCCTCAACTAGCGGGAGTAGGAGAGACCCAGTACTTC
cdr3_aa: CASSPQLAGVGETQYF

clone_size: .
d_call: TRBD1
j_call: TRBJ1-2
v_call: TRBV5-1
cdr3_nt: TGCGCCAGCAGCTGGGGACAGGGAGTCTATGGCTACACCTTC
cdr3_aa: CASSWGQGVYGYTF